This passage covers 17 T cell receptor beta chains from one sample sequenced in a study of early T cells in non-severe SARS-CoV-2 infection (dated by TCRdb to 2020 to 2023). Receptor libraries were prepared by 5' RACE. The run used a NextSeq 500. Clones were called with MiXCR by TCRdb after fastp trimmed the public reads at Q25, and only in-frame beta chains were retained. Every entry covers one CDR3 protein and lists the most common genes and DNA from its rows. The sample data list around 67,000 distinct CDR3 sequences, and 11% of these were observed just once. The ten largest account for around 5% of the sample. The starting material was whole blood, obtained at baseline. The source is an adult who was a healthcare worker with PCR-confirmed SARS-CoV-2 infection or an uninfected control (not recorded which).

This clonotype is judged medium-sized (0.01 to 0.1%). The chain recombines TRBV7-8 with TRBJ2-3; 7 bases are a match to TRBD1. Germline V CDR1 and CDR2: SGHVS, FQNEAQ. This CDR3 region has 15 residues. Unmatched junction bases numbered 16, after V lost 5 bases and J lost 11 bases. The CDR3: CASSPRQGPSVEQYF. CDR3 DNA sequence: TGTGCCAGCAGCCCCCGACAGGGTCCCTCTGTGGAGCAGTATTTT.

The chain uses TRBV5-1 and TRBJ2-1; the match to TRBD1 covers 9 bases. This CDR3 has 15 amino acids. Trimming at V came to 4 bases and at J to 5 bases, leaving 7 bases not matched to a gene. The germline CDR1 and CDR2 sequences are SGHRS and YFSETQ. CDR3 residues: CASSIGTGRHNEQFF. The CDR3 DNA sequence: TGCGCCAGCAGCATCGGGACAGGGCGCCACAATGAGCAGTTCTTC.

The table lists this clonotype with many counts. This chain joins TRBV6-5 and TRBJ2-2, with 10 bases lining up with TRBD1. J lost 6 bases, V lost 7 bases, and 8 bases had no gene match. The CDR3 contains 15 residues. The germline V gene encodes CDR1 MNHEY and CDR2 SVGAGI. For the CDR3, the DNA is TGTGCCAGCACCCAAGGGACAGGGGAAGCCGGGGAGCTGTTTTTT. Amino acid sequence: CASTQGTGEAGELFF.

The rearrangement joins TRBV29-1 to TRBJ1-1; D is unclear. Trimming removed 2 bases from V and 3 bases from J, with 4 bases in between. In germline, CDR1 is SQVTM, CDR2 ANQGSEA. The CDR3 runs 11 residues. The CDR3 is CSVESYTEAFF. The CDR3 DNA is TGCAGCGTTGAAAGTTACACTGAAGCTTTCTTT.

This clonotype was detected only a few times. This chain connects TRBV12-3 or TRBV12-4 to TRBJ2-3; no clear D gene. The V and J ends lost 5 bases and 4 bases respectively, with 7 bases between them. This CDR3 comprises 12 residues. CDR3 in DNA: TGTGCCAGCAGTATTCGTTCAGATACGCAGTATTTT. This translates into CASSIRSDTQYF.

V is TRBV6-2 or TRBV6-3 and J is TRBJ2-3; possible D gene TRBD2, 5 bases. Germline V CDR1 and CDR2: MNHEY, SVGEGT. Trimming left V 0 bases short and J 0 bases short, with 10 bases between. This CDR3 has 16 amino acids. CDR3 in amino acids: CASSYSIRGSTDTQYF. In nucleotides, the CDR3 is TGTGCCAGCAGTTACTCGATTCGCGGGAGCACAGATACGCAGTATTTT.

This clonotype came up a few times. The J gene is TRBJ2-1, the V gene TRBV5-8; the D gene is possibly TRBD2 (6 bases). CDR3 length equals 15 residues. Per germline, CDR1 SGHTS and CDR2 YDEGEE. The V end was cut by 4 bases, the J end by 0 bases, with 11 bases between. CDR3 DNA: TGTGCCAGCAGCCGACGGGGGAGCTCCTACAATGAGCAGTTCTTC. Residues: CASSRRGSSYNEQFF.

In its sample, this clonotype was seen many times. This chain joins TRBV7-2 and TRBJ1-3, with D possibly being TRBD1 (5 bases). CDR3 length: 15 residues. Looked up from germline, CDR1 is SGHTA and CDR2 is FQGNSA. The germline V and J ends were trimmed by 5 bases and 3 bases, with 14 bases remaining between them. The CDR3 DNA is TGTGCCAGCAGCCTGGTTAGAGGGGTTGGAAACACCATATATTTT. Translated, it gives CASSLVRGVGNTIYF.

J is TRBJ1-1 and V is TRBV11-3; 7 bases fit TRBD1. This CDR3 spans 13 amino acids. Trimming took 10 bases from V and 3 from J; bases not matched to a gene: 8. Per the germline V gene, CDR1 is SGHNT and CDR2 is YENEEA. CDR3: CAIQGQMDTEAFF. In nucleotides, the CDR3 is TGTGCCATTCAGGGACAGATGGACACTGAAGCTTTCTTT.

This clonotype occurred many times. The genes are TRBV29-1 and TRBJ2-5, with 8 bases aligning to TRBD2. V was pared by 0 bases and J by 2 bases, with 8 bases of the junction left unmatched. The CDR3 covers 16 residues. Germline V gene sequence: CDR1 SQVTM, CDR2 ANQGSEA. The CDR3 region is CSVEERAGGVQETQYF. The CDR3, as DNA: TGCAGCGTTGAAGAGAGGGCGGGAGGTGTACAAGAGACCCAGTACTTC.

There are a few counts of this clonotype. This rearrangement joins TRBV7-9 to TRBJ1-5; 8 nucleotides align to TRBD1. V trimming: 1 base; J trimming: 5 bases; junction bases outside the gene matches: 4. There are 15 residues in the CDR3. In germline, CDR1 is SEHNR, CDR2 FQNEAQ (reference sequence). The CDR3 loop is CASSLGAGGHQPQHF. CDR3 sequence (DNA): TGTGCCAGCAGCTTAGGGGCAGGGGGCCATCAGCCCCAGCATTTT.

This clonotype was seen only a few times. CDR3 amino acids: CASSQRGADTQYF. CDR3 nucleotides: TGTGCCAGCAGCCAACGAGGGGCGGATACGCAGTATTTT. The chain carries TRBV7-6 and TRBJ2-3; D tentatively fits TRBD1 or TRBD2 (5 bases each). The CDR3 covers 13 residues. Germline V gene data show CDR1 as SGHVS and CDR2 as FNYEAQ. V was trimmed by 5 bases and J by 6 bases, leaving 12 bases between them.

This clonotype was observed a handful of times. This CDR3 is CASSLGQGWNTGELFF. In DNA, the CDR3 is TGCGCCAGCAGCCTGGGACAGGGGTGGAACACCGGGGAGCTGTTTTTT. V is TRBV5-1 and J is TRBJ2-2; 10 positions agree with TRBD1. This CDR3 contains 16 residues. J gave up 1 base and V 4 bases, and 4 bases lay outside the gene matches. Germline-derived CDR1 and CDR2 are SGHRS and YFSETQ.

This chain uses TRBV4-3 with TRBJ2-6, with 7 bases fitting TRBD2. Losses at the gene ends were 4 bases for V and 0 bases for J; bases not matched to a gene: 9. Germline V gene data show CDR1 as LGHNA and CDR2 as YSLEER. The CDR3 is made up of 18 amino acids. CDR3 nucleotide sequence: TGCGCCAGCAGCCTTTCGGGAGGATCCGCCTCTGGGGCCAACGTCCTGACTTTC. Protein product: CASSLSGGSASGANVLTF.

This clonotype was seen at least ten times. This chain connects TRBV12-3 or TRBV12-4 to TRBJ2-1; D gene ambiguous. The CDR3 extends over 13 amino acids. V was cut by 4 bases and J by 4 bases, with 8 bases left in between. The CDR3: CASSSEMYNEQFF. The CDR3 DNA reads TGTGCCAGCAGTTCGGAGATGTACAATGAGCAGTTCTTC.

This clonotype was seen a few times. The chain employs TRBV7-2 and TRBJ2-7; the match to TRBD2 covers 8 bases. This CDR3 has 19 residues. Germline CDR1 and CDR2: SGHTA and FQGNSA. V lost 5 bases to trimming and J lost 7 bases; unmatched junction nucleotides: 25. The CDR3 reads CASSRRKTRLALGVREQYF. The CDR3 DNA reads as TGTGCCAGCAGCCGAAGAAAAACCCGACTAGCGCTCGGGGTGCGGGAGCAGTACTTC.

This clonotype was picked up a small number of times. The chain uses TRBV20-1 and TRBJ2-7; 11 nucleotides line up with TRBD1. Per the germline V gene, CDR1 is DFQATT and CDR2 is SNEGSKA (reference sequence). V lost 4 bases, J lost 6 bases, and 11 bases stayed unmatched. The CDR3 runs 15 residues. CDR3 DNA: TGCAGTGCTAAAAAGATAACCGGGACAGGGGGCGAGCAGTACTTC. Protein product: CSAKKITGTGGEQYF.